These 30 T cell receptor beta chains share one sample of origin, sequenced in a study of cytomegalovirus exposure and HLA in healthy donors. The PCR employed 60 Vbeta primers together with 13 Jbeta primers. Generated by immunoSEQ multiplex PCR, the TCRdb table keeps only in-frame clones and is missing some. The sample has roughly 190,000 clones, roughly four fifths seen once; the top ten hold roughly 10%. Sequencing was carried out using PBMCs. Receptors were obtained from a woman aged 50 to 65 in good health and CMV-seropositive.

This clone occurred once. Other DNA sequences of this sample code for an identical CDR3. V and J are TRBV7-3 and TRBJ2-1; 7 bases are a match to TRBD1. The CDR3 contains 14 residues. Germline CDR1 and CDR2: SGHTA and FQGTGA. V shed 5 bases, J shed 5 bases, and the junction held 6 bases outside the gene matches. DNA of the CDR3: TGTGCCAGCAGCCTTAACAGGGGCGACAATGAGCAGTTCTTC. Its translation: CASSLNRGDNEQFF.

The V gene is TRBV9, the J gene TRBJ1-5; no firm D call. Trimming took off 6 bases at V and 4 bases at J, with 14 bases between the two ends. Germline CDR1 reads SGDLS; CDR2 reads YYNGEE. This CDR3 comprises 14 residues. The CDR3 DNA sequence: TGTGCCAGCACTATCAGGTGGGTGAATCAGCCCCAGCATTTT. This codes for CASTIRWVNQPQHF.

About this clone itself: One end of the junction does not line up with germline, which may come from a read error. The chain uses TRBV19 and TRBJ2-3; D remains ambiguous. CDR1 and CDR2 (germline): LNHDA, SQIVND (reference sequence). This CDR3 is built from 14 residues. DNA of the CDR3: TGTGCCAGTAAGGCGGCTGTGAGCACATATACGCAGTATTTT. It codes for CASKAAVSTYTQYF.

The V and J genes are TRBV7-2 and TRBJ2-7, with D unclear. The V gene's germline CDR1 is SGHTA and CDR2 FQGNSA. The CDR3 covers 14 residues. Deletions cut 5 bases from V and 3 bases from J, with 14 bases between. CDR3 DNA sequence: TGTGCCAGCAGCGCCCAATTGGCGGACTACGAGCAGTACTTC. This codes for CASSAQLADYEQYF.

The chain has TRBV5-1 and TRBJ2-7, with D perhaps TRBD2 (6 bases). The CDR3 loop spans 14 amino acids. The germline V and J ends were trimmed by 5 bases and 0 bases, with 12 bases remaining between them. From germline, CDR1 is SGHRS and CDR2 YFSETQ. The CDR3 loop reads CASRRDGSSYEQYF. The CDR3 nucleotides are TGCGCCAGCAGACGGGACGGGAGCTCCTACGAGCAGTACTTC.

V usage is TRBV15 and J usage is TRBJ2-3; no clear D gene. Between the trimmed V and J ends, which lost 6 bases and 6 bases, there was a span of 7 bases. The V gene's germline CDR1 is LNHNV and CDR2 YYDKDF (reference sequence). This CDR3 has 11 amino acids. The CDR3 DNA reads TGTGCCACCAGGCGTTGGGATACGCAGTATTTT. It translates to CATRRWDTQYF.

For this clone: This specimen includes other DNA sequences encoding the same CDR3. V is TRBV6-1 and J is TRBJ1-1, with a weak D call TRBD1 (6 bases). The ends were cut back, 1 base at V and 1 base at J, with 13 bases in the middle. Germline assignment: CDR1 MNHNS and CDR2 SASEGT. CDR3 length: 16 residues. CDR3 DNA sequence: TGTGCCAGCAGTGAAGGGACGGGGGGCGGGAACACTGAAGCTTTCTTT. It yields the protein CASSEGTGGGNTEAFF.

The V and J genes are TRBV5-5 and TRBJ2-7; 8 bases fit TRBD1. The CDR3 totals 16 residues. The trim removed 0 bases at V and 3 bases at J, leaving 8 bases unmatched. Germline CDR1 is SGHKS and CDR2 is YYEKEE (reference sequence). For the CDR3, the DNA is TGTGCCAGCAGCTTGGCCCAGACAGGGGAGAGCTACGAGCAGTACTTC. This translates into CASSLAQTGESYEQYF.

J is TRBJ1-1 and V is TRBV6-1; tentative D call: TRBD1 (6 bases). CDR1 is MNHNS and CDR2 is SASEGT in the germline V gene. The germline V and J ends were trimmed by 1 base and 1 base, with 10 bases remaining between them. The CDR3 totals 15 residues. CDR3 amino acids: CASSEGWTENTEAFF. Written as DNA, the CDR3 is TGTGCCAGCAGTGAAGGTTGGACAGAGAACACTGAAGCTTTCTTT.

The J gene is TRBJ2-5, the V gene TRBV5-1; TRBD1 matches at 8 bases. The DNA end favors TRBJ2-7, so the J call may be wrong. CDR1 and CDR2 from the germline V gene are SGHRS and YFSETQ. The CDR3 covers 14 residues. DNA of the CDR3: TGCGCCAGCAGCTTAGACAGGGGATACTACGAGCAGTACTTC. Protein: CASSLDRGYYEQYF.

This clone occurred once. J is TRBJ1-6 and V is TRBV2, with a tentative D call TRBD1 (6 bases). Germline V CDR1 and CDR2: SNHLY, FYNNEI. The V and J ends lost 6 bases and 11 bases respectively, with 17 bases between them. The CDR3 covers 14 residues. Written as DNA, the CDR3 is TGTGCCAGCAGGAGGGGACAACGGGGTACACCCCTCCACTTT. Translated, it gives CASRRGQRGTPLHF.

The chain combines TRBV18 with TRBJ1-3; D is possibly TRBD1 (5 bases). Trimming removed 2 bases from V and 4 bases from J, with 12 bases in between. Per the germline V gene, CDR1 is KGHSH and CDR2 is LQKENI. The CDR3 is 15 amino acids. CDR3 loop: CASSPLPTDGNTIYF. In DNA form, the CDR3 reads TGTGCCAGCTCACCATTGCCGACAGACGGAAACACCATATATTTT.

V usage is TRBV15 and J usage is TRBJ2-7; 7 bases are a match to TRBD2. Germline V lookup: CDR1 LNHNV, CDR2 YYDKDF (reference sequence). There are 15 residues in the CDR3. V lost 0 bases and J lost 2; bases outside the gene matches: 4. The DNA for the CDR3 is TGTGCCACCAGCAGAGATGGGGGGGTCACCTACGAGCAGTACTTC. Protein: CATSRDGGVTYEQYF.

The rearrangement uses TRBV11-2 and TRBJ1-2; 8 bases agree with TRBD1. The CDR3 extends over 15 amino acids. Trimming cost V 1 base and J 5 bases; bases outside gene matches: 6. The germline CDR1 and CDR2 sequences are SGHAT and FQNNGV. As DNA, the CDR3 is TGTGCCAGCAGCTTAGGGGACGACAGGGGATATGGCTACACCTTC. It yields the protein CASSLGDDRGYGYTF.

The chain uses TRBV6-6 and TRBJ2-1, with TRBD1 matching over 9 bases. With V trimmed by 6 bases and J by 7 bases, 4 bases remained unmatched. Germline V CDR1 and CDR2: MNHNY, SVGAGI (reference sequence). The CDR3 runs 13 residues. The CDR3 region has the DNA TGTGCCAGCAGGCAACAGGGGGCGAATGAGCAGTTCTTC. Its protein is CASRQQGANEQFF.

The chain couples TRBV5-1 to TRBJ2-7; TRBD2 matches at 7 bases. Germline values: CDR1 SGHRS, CDR2 YFSETQ. CDR3 length equals 15 residues. The junction had 9 bases not matched to a gene; V was cut back by 0 bases and J by 6 bases. The CDR3 region has the DNA TGCGCCAGCAGCTTGGCCTCAGACAGCGGGGTCGAGCAGTACTTC. Protein product: CASSLASDSGVEQYF.

The rearrangement uses TRBV18 and TRBJ2-7; 9 bases agree with TRBD1. V lost 5 bases to trimming and J lost 7 bases; unmatched junction nucleotides: 9. Germline V gene sequence: CDR1 KGHSH, CDR2 LQKENI. The CDR3 totals 14 residues. CDR3 loop: CASSVGTGSKEQYF. CDR3 nucleotide sequence: TGTGCCAGCTCAGTAGGGACAGGGTCTAAGGAGCAGTACTTC.

This clone was recorded once. The V gene is TRBV19, the J gene TRBJ1-2; 7 bases fit TRBD1. After removal of 5 bases from V and 5 bases from J, the junction contained 8 bases not matched to a gene. Germline V gives CDR1 LNHDA, CDR2 SQIVND (reference sequence). The CDR3 sequence is 14 residues long. The CDR3 DNA reads TGTGCCAGTAGTGTAAAGACAGGGCAGTATGGCTACACCTTC. Protein sequence: CASSVKTGQYGYTF.

The genes are TRBV6-5 and TRBJ2-1, with D possibly being TRBD1 (5 bases). CDR3 length: 11 residues. Germline CDR1 and CDR2: MNHEY and SVGAGI. V gave up 11 bases and J gave up 7 bases, with 12 bases separating them. The CDR3 coding sequence is TGTGCCGCACTCAAGGGGAATGAGCAGTTCTTC. This sequence encodes CAALKGNEQFF.

The chain carries TRBV5-1 and TRBJ2-2; perhaps TRBD2 as D (5 bases). Germline CDR1 is SGHRS and CDR2 is YFSETQ. The CDR3 covers 15 residues. V was cut by 3 bases and J by 5 bases, with 14 bases left in between. CDR3 sequence: CASSYQEARTGELFF. DNA for the CDR3: TGCGCCAGCAGCTATCAGGAGGCCCGTACCGGGGAGCTGTTTTTT. The full variable domain, rest sourced from reference TRBV5-1 and TRBJ2-2, is KAGVTQTPRYLIKTRGQQVTLSCSPISGHRSVSWYQQTPGQGLQFLFEYFSETQRNKGNFPGRFSGRQFSNSRSEMNVSTLELGDSALYLCASSYQEARTGELFFGEGSRLTVL.

V gene TRBV2 combines with J gene TRBJ1-6; D possibly corresponds to TRBD1 (6 bases). The V end was cut by 2 bases, the J end by 6 bases, with 17 bases between. Germline V gene sequence: CDR1 SNHLY, CDR2 FYNNEI. The CDR3 runs 17 residues. CDR3 bases: TGTGCCAGCAGTGAAAACCTAGGGGGACGGATTAATTCACCCCTCCACTTT. Protein product: CASSENLGGRINSPLHF.

The V call is TRBV7-8, the J call TRBJ2-3; D is unclear. The germline gives CDR1 SGHVS, CDR2 FQNEAQ. Trimming took off 5 bases at V and 0 bases at J, with 3 bases between the two ends. The CDR3 sequence is 12 residues long. The CDR3 bases are TGTGCCAGCAGCCTCAGCACAGATACGCAGTATTTT. Translated: CASSLSTDTQYF.

The rearrangement joins TRBV5-1 to TRBJ2-7; 10 bases are a match to TRBD1. This CDR3 is 13 amino acids long. J gave up 6 bases and V 4 bases, and 4 bases lay outside the gene matches. Germline lookup yields CDR1 SGHRS and CDR2 YFSETQ. CDR3 nucleotides: TGCGCCAGCAGCATAGACAGGGGGCTCGAGCAGTACTTC. This gives the protein CASSIDRGLEQYF.

The CDR3 DNA reads as TGCAGCGTTGACGAACCGGGACTAGCGGGGCCTACCACAGATACGCAGTATTTT. This gives the protein CSVDEPGLAGPTTDTQYF. The rearrangement joins TRBV29-1 to TRBJ2-3; 13 bases map to TRBD2. Losses at the gene ends were 3 bases for V and 2 bases for J; bases not matched to a gene: 11. The germline CDR1 and CDR2 sequences are SQVTM and ANQGSEA. CDR3 length equals 18 residues.

J is TRBJ1-3 and V is TRBV7-2; tentative D call: TRBD1 (5 bases). The CDR3 length is 16 residues. The V gene lost 0 bases and the J gene lost 2 bases, with 11 bases spanning the gap. Germline V lookup: CDR1 SGHTA, CDR2 FQGNSA. CDR3 in DNA: TGTGCCAGCAGCTTAGCGCTGTGGGGGGCTGGAAACACCATATATTTT. Its protein is CASSLALWGAGNTIYF.

CDR3 protein: CASSSSGTSGTEQFF. CDR3 bases: TGCGCCAGCAGCTCATCCGGGACTAGCGGGACTGAGCAGTTCTTC. The J gene is TRBJ2-1, the V gene TRBV5-1; 13 bases match TRBD2. The germline CDR1 and CDR2 sequences are SGHRS and YFSETQ. This CDR3 contains 15 residues. Losses at the gene ends were 3 bases for V and 9 bases for J; bases not matched to a gene: 6. Full variable domain (missing parts from reference TRBV5-1 and TRBJ2-1): KAGVTQTPRYLIKTRGQQVTLSCSPISGHRSVSWYQQTPGQGLQFLFEYFSETQRNKGNFPGRFSGRQFSNSRSEMNVSTLELGDSALYLCASSSSGTSGTEQFFGPGTRLTVL.

This clone showed up just once. The chain employs TRBV6-5 and TRBJ2-1; 8 bases agree with TRBD2. CDR1 is MNHEY, CDR2 SVGAGI, per germline. Trimming at V came to 2 bases and at J to 6 bases, leaving 6 bases not matched to a gene. The CDR3 contains 15 residues. In DNA form, the CDR3 reads TGTGCCAGCAGTTACCGGCGGGGGGCTAGCAATGAGCAGTTCTTC. Translation gives CASSYRRGASNEQFF.

This rearrangement joins TRBV10-3 to TRBJ1-2; D is unclear. The germline V and J ends were trimmed by 3 bases and 2 bases, with 13 bases remaining between them. The CDR3 is made up of 15 amino acids. The germline CDR1 and CDR2 sequences are ENHRY and SYGVKD. CDR3 nucleotides: TGTGCCATCAGTGACAGAGGGCATCCGAACTATGGCTACACCTTC. The encoded protein is CAISDRGHPNYGYTF.

The CDR3 nucleotides are TGTGCCAGCAGAGAGGGGGGACAGGGGTCTTTTGGCTACACCTTC. Its protein product is CASREGGQGSFGYTF. The rearrangement uses TRBV6-5 and TRBJ1-2, with 10 nucleotides matching TRBD1. This CDR3 is 15 amino acids long. The J segment lost 7 bases and the V segment lost 6 bases, leaving 11 bases of the junction unmatched. Looked up from germline, CDR1 is MNHEY and CDR2 is SVGAGI.

The chain has TRBV9 and TRBJ1-2, with D possibly TRBD1 on 6 matching bases. Germline CDR1 SGDLS, CDR2 YYNGEE. V was clipped by 4 bases and J by 4 bases, with 17 bases between them. The CDR3 is 15 amino acids. The CDR3 DNA is TGTGCCAGCAGCCCCCAGGGGAGGGGACCCTATGGCTACACCTTC. Translation gives CASSPQGRGPYGYTF.